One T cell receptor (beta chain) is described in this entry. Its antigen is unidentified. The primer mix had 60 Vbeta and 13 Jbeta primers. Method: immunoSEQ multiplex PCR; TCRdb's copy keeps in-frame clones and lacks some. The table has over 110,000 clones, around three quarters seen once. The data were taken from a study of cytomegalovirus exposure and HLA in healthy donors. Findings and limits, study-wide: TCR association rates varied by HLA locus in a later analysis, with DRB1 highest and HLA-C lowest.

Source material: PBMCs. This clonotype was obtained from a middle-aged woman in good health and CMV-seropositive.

CDR3 DNA: TGTGCCAGCAGCTTCTTCGTGCGGGGGGCGGGAGGCTACACCTTC. Translated: CASSFFVRGAGGYTF. This sequence joins TRBV7-2 and TRBJ1-2; the D gene is possibly TRBD1 (6 bases). Germline values: CDR1 SGHTA, CDR2 FQGNSA. The CDR3 loop spans 15 amino acids. V lost 3 bases and J 8 bases, leaving 19 bases between the germline ends.